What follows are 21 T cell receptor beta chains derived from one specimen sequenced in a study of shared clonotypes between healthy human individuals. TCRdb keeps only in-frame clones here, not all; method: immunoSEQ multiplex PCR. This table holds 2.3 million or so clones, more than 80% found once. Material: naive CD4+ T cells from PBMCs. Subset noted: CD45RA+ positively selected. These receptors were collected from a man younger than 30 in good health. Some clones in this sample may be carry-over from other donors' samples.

In nucleotides, the CDR3 is TGTGCCAGCAGCCCCCAGCCGGGGCCCCAAGAGACCCAGTACTTC. Translating it yields CASSPQPGPQETQYF. V and J are TRBV11-3 and TRBJ2-5; tentatively, D is TRBD1 or TRBD2 (5 bases each). Trimming took 5 bases from V and 1 from J, leaving 14 bases between them. The length of the CDR3 is 15 residues. Per the germline V gene, CDR1 is SGHNT and CDR2 is YENEEA.

Here the CDR3 DNA reads TGTGCCAGCAGCTTAGCCACCCGGGCCTCTGAGCAGTTCTTC. Amino acids: CASSLATRASEQFF. The chain joins TRBV11-2 to TRBJ2-1; D uncertain. The CDR3 extends over 14 amino acids. Deletions cut 1 base from V and 9 bases from J, with 13 bases between. CDR1 is SGHAT, CDR2 FQNNGV, per germline.

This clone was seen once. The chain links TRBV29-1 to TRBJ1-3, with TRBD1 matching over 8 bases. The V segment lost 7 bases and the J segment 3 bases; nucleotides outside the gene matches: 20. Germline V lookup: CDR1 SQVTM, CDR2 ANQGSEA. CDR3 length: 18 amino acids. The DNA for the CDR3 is TGCAGCGCCCTGTTCAACAGGGGGGGGGATCTATTTGGAAACACCATATATTTT. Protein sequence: CSALFNRGGDLFGNTIYF.

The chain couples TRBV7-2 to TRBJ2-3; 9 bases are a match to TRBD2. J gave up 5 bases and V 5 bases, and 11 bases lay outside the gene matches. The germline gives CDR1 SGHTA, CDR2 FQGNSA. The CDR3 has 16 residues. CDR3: CASSDNLAGRGDTQYF. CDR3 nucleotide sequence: TGTGCCAGCAGCGATAATCTAGCGGGGCGGGGAGATACGCAGTATTTT.

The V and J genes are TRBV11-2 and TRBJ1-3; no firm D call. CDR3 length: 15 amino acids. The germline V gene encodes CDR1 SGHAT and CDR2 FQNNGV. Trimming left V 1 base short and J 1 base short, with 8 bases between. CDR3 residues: CASSLASGSGNTIYF. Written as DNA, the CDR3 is TGTGCCAGCAGCTTAGCTTCAGGATCTGGAAACACCATATATTTT.

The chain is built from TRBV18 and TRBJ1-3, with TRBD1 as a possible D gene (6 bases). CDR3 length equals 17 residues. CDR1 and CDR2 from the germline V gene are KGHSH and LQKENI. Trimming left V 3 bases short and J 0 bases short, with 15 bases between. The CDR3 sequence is CASSPLIVGASGNTIYF. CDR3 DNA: TGTGCCAGCTCACCCCTAATTGTGGGGGCCTCTGGAAACACCATATATTTT.

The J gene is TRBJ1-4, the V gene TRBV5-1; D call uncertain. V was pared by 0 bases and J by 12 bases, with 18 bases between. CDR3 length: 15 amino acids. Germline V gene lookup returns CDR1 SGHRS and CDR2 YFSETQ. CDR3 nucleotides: TGCGCCAGCAGCTTGGCCGGGCAGACGCAGGAACAACTGTTTTTT. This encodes CASSLAGQTQEQLFF.

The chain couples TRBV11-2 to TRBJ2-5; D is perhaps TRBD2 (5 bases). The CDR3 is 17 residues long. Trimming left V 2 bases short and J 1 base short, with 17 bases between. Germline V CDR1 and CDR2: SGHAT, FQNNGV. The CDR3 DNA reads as TGTGCCAGCAGCTTATTCAGAAGTTTGGGAGTCCAAGAGACCCAGTACTTC. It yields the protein CASSLFRSLGVQETQYF.

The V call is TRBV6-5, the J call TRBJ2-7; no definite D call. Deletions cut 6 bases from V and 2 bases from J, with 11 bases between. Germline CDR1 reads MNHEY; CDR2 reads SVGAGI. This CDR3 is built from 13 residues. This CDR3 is CASSSKITYEQYF. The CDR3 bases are TGTGCCAGCAGCTCCAAAATTACCTACGAGCAGTACTTC.

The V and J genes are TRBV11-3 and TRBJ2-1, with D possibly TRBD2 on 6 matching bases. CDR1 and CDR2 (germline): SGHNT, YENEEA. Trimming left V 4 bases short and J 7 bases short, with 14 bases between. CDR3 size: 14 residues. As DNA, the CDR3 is TGTGCCAGCAGCTCCGGGTCAAGCGGGAATGAGCAGTTCTTC. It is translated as CASSSGSSGNEQFF.

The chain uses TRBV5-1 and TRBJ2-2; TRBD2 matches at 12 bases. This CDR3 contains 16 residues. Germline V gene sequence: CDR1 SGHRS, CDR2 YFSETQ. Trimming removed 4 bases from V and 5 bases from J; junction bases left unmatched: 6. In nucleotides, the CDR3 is TGCGCCAGCAGCCTCCGGGGGACTAGCGGGACCGGGGAGCTGTTTTTT. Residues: CASSLRGTSGTGELFF. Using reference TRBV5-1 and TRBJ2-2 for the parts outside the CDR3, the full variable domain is KAGVTQTPRYLIKTRGQQVTLSCSPISGHRSVSWYQQTPGQGLQFLFEYFSETQRNKGNFPGRFSGRQFSNSRSEMNVSTLELGDSALYLCASSLRGTSGTGELFFGEGSRLTVL.

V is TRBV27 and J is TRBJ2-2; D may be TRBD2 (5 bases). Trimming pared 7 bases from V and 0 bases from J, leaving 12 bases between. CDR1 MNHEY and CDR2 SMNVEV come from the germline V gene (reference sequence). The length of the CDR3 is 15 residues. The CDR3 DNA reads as TGTGCCAGCAAGCAATGGGGAGCGAACACCGGGGAGCTGTTTTTT. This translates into CASKQWGANTGELFF.

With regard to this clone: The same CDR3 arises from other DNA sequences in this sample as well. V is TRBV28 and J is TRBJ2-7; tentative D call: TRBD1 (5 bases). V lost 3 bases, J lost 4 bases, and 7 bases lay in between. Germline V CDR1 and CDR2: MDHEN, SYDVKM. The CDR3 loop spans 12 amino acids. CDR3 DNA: TGTGCCAGCAGTTTTCAGGGTTACGAGCAGTACTTC. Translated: CASSFQGYEQYF.

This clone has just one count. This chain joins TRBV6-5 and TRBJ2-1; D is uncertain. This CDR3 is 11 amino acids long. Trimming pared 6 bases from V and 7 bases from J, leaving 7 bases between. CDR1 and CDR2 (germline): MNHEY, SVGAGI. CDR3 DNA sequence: TGTGCCAGCAGCCTTTCGAATGAGCAGTTCTTC. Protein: CASSLSNEQFF.

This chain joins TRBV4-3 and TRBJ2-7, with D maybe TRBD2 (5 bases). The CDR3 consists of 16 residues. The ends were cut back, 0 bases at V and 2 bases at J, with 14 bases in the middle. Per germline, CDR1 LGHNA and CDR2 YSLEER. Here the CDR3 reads CASSQDRRVATYEQYF. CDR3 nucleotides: TGCGCCAGCAGCCAAGATAGGCGGGTCGCCACCTACGAGCAGTACTTC.

CDR3 bases: TGCGCCAGCAGCTTTGGGGCAGGGGATAGCAATCAGCCCCAGCATTTT. This codes for CASSFGAGDSNQPQHF. This rearrangement joins TRBV5-1 to TRBJ1-5, with D maybe TRBD1 (6 bases). The CDR3 has 16 residues. In germline, CDR1 is SGHRS, CDR2 YFSETQ. The ends were cut back, 2 bases at V and 0 bases at J, with 12 bases in the middle.

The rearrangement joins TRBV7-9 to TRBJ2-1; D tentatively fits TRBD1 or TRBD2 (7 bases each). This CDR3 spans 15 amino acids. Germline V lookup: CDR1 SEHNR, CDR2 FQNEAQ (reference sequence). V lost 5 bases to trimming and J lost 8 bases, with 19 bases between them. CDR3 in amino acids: CASSDPRGGAHEQFF. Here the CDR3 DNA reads TGTGCCAGCAGCGATCCCAGGGGGGGAGCTCATGAGCAGTTCTTC.

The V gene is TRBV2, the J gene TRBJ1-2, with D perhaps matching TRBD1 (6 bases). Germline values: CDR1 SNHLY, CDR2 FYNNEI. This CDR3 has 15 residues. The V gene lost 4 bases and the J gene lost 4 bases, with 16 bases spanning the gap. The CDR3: CASSAQDRHSYGYTF. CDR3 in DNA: TGTGCCAGCAGTGCGCAGGACAGACATTCCTATGGCTACACCTTC.

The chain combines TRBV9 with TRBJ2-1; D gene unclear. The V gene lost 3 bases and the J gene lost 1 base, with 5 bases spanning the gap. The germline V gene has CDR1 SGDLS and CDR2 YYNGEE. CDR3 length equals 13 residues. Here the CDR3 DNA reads TGTGCCAGCAGCGGGGTTTCCTACAATGAGCAGTTCTTC. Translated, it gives CASSGVSYNEQFF.

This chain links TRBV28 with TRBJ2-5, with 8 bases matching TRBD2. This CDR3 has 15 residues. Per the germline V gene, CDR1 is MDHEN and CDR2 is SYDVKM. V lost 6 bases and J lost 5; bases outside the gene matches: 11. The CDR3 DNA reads TGTGCCAGCAGCCTCGGGACTAGTCTGGCTGAGACCCAGTACTTC. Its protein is CASSLGTSLAETQYF.

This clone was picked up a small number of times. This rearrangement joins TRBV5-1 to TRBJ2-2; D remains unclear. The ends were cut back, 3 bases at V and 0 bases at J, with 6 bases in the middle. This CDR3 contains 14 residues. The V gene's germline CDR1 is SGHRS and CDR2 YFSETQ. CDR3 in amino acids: CASSSSANTGELFF. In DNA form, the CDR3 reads TGCGCCAGCAGCTCGAGTGCGAACACCGGGGAGCTGTTTTTT.